This TCR beta chain was sequenced for a study of STAT5B mutations in CD4+ large granular lymphocyte leukemia. As to this clone: What it recognizes is unknown.

General study points: CD4-sorted patient repertoires seemed more clonal than healthy CD4+ repertoires. Top patient clones used TRBV06 genes more often: 8/27 versus 2/35 in controls.

The data were produced by immunoSEQ multiplex PCR, yet TCRdb's version contains in-frame clones alone and is incomplete. Here the sample spans 25,000 to 35,000 clones, approximately 79% being singletons. Healthy controls were blood donor buffy coats. Trimming removed 10 bases from V and 4 bases from J, with 10 bases in between. Germline CDR1 and CDR2: MDHEN and SYDVKM. The CDR3 covers 12 residues. The genes are TRBV28 and TRBJ1-4, with D uncertain. This receptor was identified in a human donor in good health. The sequenced sample was CD4+ T cells from blood buffy coats. The CDR3 DNA reads as TGTGCCATCCAGAAAAATAATGAAAAACTGTTTTTT. Amino acids: CAIQKNNEKLFF.